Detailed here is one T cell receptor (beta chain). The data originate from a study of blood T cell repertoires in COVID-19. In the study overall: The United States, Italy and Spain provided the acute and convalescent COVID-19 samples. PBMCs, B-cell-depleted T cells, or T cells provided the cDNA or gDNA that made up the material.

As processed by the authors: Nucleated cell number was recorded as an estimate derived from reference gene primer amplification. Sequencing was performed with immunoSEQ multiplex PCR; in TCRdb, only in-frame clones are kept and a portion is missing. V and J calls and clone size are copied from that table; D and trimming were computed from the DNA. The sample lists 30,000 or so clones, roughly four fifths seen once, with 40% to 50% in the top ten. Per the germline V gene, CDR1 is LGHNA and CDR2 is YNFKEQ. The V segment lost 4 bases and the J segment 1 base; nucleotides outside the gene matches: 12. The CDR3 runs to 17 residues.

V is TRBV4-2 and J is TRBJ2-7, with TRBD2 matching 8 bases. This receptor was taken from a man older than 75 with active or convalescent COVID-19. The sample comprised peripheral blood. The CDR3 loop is CASSREGGTRGSYEQYF. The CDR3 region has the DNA TGTGCCAGCAGCCGCGAGGGGGGGACTAGAGGGTCCTACGAGCAGTACTTC.